This TCR beta chain is from a study of T cells in tumors after PD-1 blockade. Looking at the study overall: During anti-PD-1 treatment, some patients continued daily vismodegib 150 mg. Peripheral blood samples averaged 36,536 unique clonotypes and over 95,000 templates. Findings and caveats of the study: Approximately 41% of tumor TCR clonotypes were also found in blood.

On this clone: The antigen remains unidentified.

Tumor or blood genomic DNA was sequenced, with inputs of roughly 550 ng to 6,500 ng. Profiling relied on immunoSEQ multiplex PCR, and the TCRdb table lists in-frame clones only, not all of them. The sample lists around 35,000 clones; 70% to 75% were seen once. The sequence was collected from a human donor with basal cell carcinoma. The specimen comprised PBMCs, sampled after anti-PD-1 treatment.

This chain's CDR3 is CASSHTGTSGFEQYF. The CDR3 DNA reads TGTGCCAGCAGCCACACGGGGACTAGCGGTTTCGAGCAGTACTTC. The chain links TRBV7-2 to TRBJ2-7; TRBD2 matches 11 bases. The CDR3 is 15 amino acids. Germline V gene data show CDR1 as SGHTA and CDR2 as FQGNSA. V was pared by 5 bases and J by 6 bases, with 9 bases of the junction left unmatched.